This TCR beta chain originates from a study of technical replicates of blood from a handful of donors. Libraries were prepared by immunoSEQ multiplex PCR; TCRdb keeps only in-frame clonotypes and omits some of them. The top ten hold roughly 0.25% of the sample, which has around 70,000 clones, approximately 95% seen once. This TCR derives from a human donor in good health. The sample consisted of T cells isolated from PBMCs.

The CDR3 region is CASSFPGHMAPSGNTIYF. CDR3 coding DNA: TGTGCCAGCAGCTTCCCGGGACACATGGCCCCCTCTGGAAACACCATATATTTT. J is TRBJ1-3 and V is TRBV7-2; TRBD1 might be the D (6 bases). With 3 bases removed from V and 0 bases from J, the gap between germline ends came to 18 bases. The CDR3 has 18 residues. CDR1 is SGHTA and CDR2 is FQGNSA in the germline V gene.